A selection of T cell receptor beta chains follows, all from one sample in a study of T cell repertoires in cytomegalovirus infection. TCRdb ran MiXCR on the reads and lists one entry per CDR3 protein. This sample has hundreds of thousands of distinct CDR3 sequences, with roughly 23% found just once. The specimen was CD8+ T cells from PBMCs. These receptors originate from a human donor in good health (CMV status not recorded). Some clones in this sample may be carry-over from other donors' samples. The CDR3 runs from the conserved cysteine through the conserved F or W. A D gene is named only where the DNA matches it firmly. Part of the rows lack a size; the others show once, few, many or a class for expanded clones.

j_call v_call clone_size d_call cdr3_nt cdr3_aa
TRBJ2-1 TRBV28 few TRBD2 TGTGCCAGCACCCTTAGCGGGGGGCCAGCTGAGCAGTTCTTC CASTLSGGPAEQFF
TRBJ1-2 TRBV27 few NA TGTGCCAGCAGTTTCAGACAGAATCTCTATGGCTACACCTTC CASSFRQNLYGYTF
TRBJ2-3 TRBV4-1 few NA TGCGCCAGCAGCCAAGAGGCAGCAGGGGATACGCAGTATTTT CASSQEAAGDTQYF
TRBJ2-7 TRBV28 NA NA TGTGCCAGCAGCCCGGACGGGGACCCCTACGAGCAGTACTTC CASSPDGDPYEQYF
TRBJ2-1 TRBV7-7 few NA TGTGCCAGCAGCTTAGAATTACGCAATGAGCAGTTCTTC CASSLELRNEQFF
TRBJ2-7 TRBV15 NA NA TGTGCCACCAGCAGAGGGACGCGCCCGCTTTACGAGCAGTACTTC CATSRGTRPLYEQYF
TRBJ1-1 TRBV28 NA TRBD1 TGTGCCAGCAGAACGGACAGGGTTGACACTGAAGCTTTCTTT CASRTDRVDTEAFF
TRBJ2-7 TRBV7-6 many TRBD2 TGTGCCAGCAGCATTAGCGGGGATCTCTACGAGCAGTACTTC CASSISGDLYEQYF
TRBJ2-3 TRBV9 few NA TGTGCCAGCAGCGTACAGGGGTATGTCGCAGATACGCAGTATTTT CASSVQGYVADTQYF
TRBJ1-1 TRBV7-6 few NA TGTGCCAGCAGTTTAACAGCGTCCACTGAAGCTTTCTTT CASSLTASTEAFF
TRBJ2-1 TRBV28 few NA TGTGCCAGCACTCCTCAGGGGATATTCTCCTACAATGAGCAGTTCTTC CASTPQGIFSYNEQFF
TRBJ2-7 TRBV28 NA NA TGTGCCAGCCACCCGCCCGGGACCGCCATCTACGAGCAGTACTTC CASHPPGTAIYEQYF
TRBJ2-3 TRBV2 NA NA TGTGCCAGCAGCGCCGTTGAGGGGCTTACGCAGTATTTT CASSAVEGLTQYF
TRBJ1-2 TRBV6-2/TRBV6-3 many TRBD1 TGTGCCAGCAGTTACCTCCGGGACAGGACTAACTATGGCTACACCTTC CASSYLRDRTNYGYTF
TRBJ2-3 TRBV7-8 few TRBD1 TGTGCCAGCAGCGGGACAGGGCTCGACACAGATACGCAGTATTTT CASSGTGLDTDTQYF
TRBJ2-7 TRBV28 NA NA TGTGCCAGCAGTCCCCGGGGCGTTCTGGCCCACGAGCAGTACTTC CASSPRGVLAHEQYF
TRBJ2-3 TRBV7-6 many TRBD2 TGTGCCAGCAGCCTCGTGGGGGGGGAAGGGGCAGATACGCAGTATTTT CASSLVGGEGADTQYF
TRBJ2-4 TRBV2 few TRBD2 TGTGCCAGCAGTGAAGTGGCTAGCGGCGCCCTAGCCAAAAACATTCAGTACTTC CASSEVASGALAKNIQYF
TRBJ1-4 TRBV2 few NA TGTGCCAGCACCACCGGGGCCGGGAGTGAAAAACTGTTTTTT CASTTGAGSEKLFF
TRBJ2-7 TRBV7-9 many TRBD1 TGTGCCAGCAGCACGTCCGGGACAGCTTACGAGCAGTACTTC CASSTSGTAYEQYF
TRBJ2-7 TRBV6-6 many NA TGTGCCAGCAGCCAGGGTCACTACGAGCAGTACTTC CASSQGHYEQYF
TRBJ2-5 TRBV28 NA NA TGTGCCACCTCCCTAGATTCAGAGACCCAGTACTTC CATSLDSETQYF
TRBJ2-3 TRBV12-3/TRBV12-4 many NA TGTGCCAGCAGTTGGGGGGGCGAAGGAGATACGCAGTATTTT CASSWGGEGDTQYF